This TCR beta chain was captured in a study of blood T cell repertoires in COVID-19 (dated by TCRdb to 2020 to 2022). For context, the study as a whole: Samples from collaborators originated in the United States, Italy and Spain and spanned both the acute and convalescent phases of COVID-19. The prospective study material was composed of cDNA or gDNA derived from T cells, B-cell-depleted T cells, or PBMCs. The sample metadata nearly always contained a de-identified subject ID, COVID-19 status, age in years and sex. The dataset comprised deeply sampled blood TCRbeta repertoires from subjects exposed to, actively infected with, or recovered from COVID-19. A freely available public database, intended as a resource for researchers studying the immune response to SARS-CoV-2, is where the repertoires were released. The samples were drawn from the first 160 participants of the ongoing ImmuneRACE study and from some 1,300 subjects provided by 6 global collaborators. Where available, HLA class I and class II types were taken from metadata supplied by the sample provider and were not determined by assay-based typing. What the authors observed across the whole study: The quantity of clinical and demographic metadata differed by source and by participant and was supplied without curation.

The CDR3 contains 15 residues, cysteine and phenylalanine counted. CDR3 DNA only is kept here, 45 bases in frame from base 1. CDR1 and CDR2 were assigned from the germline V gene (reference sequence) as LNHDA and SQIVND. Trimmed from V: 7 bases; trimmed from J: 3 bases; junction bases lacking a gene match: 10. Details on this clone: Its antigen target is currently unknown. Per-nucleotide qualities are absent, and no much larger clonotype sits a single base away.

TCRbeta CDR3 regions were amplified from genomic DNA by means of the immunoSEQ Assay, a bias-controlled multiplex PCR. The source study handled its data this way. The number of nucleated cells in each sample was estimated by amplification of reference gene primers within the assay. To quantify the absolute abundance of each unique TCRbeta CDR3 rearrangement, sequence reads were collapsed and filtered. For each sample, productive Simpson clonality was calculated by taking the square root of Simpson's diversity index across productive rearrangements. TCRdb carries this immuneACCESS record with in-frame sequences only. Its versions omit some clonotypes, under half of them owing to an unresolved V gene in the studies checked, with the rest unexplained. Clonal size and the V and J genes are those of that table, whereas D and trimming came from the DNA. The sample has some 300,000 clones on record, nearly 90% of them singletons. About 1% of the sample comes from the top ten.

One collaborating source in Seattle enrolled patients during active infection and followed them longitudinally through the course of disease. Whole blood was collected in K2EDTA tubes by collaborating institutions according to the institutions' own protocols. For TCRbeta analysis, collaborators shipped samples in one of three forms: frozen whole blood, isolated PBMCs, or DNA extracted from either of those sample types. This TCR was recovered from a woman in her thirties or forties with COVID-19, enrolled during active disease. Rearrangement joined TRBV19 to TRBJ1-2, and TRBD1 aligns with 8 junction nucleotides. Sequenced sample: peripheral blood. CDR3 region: CASNPRDRPYYGYTF. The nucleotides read TGTGCCAGTAACCCCCGGGACAGGCCTTACTATGGCTACACCTTC.